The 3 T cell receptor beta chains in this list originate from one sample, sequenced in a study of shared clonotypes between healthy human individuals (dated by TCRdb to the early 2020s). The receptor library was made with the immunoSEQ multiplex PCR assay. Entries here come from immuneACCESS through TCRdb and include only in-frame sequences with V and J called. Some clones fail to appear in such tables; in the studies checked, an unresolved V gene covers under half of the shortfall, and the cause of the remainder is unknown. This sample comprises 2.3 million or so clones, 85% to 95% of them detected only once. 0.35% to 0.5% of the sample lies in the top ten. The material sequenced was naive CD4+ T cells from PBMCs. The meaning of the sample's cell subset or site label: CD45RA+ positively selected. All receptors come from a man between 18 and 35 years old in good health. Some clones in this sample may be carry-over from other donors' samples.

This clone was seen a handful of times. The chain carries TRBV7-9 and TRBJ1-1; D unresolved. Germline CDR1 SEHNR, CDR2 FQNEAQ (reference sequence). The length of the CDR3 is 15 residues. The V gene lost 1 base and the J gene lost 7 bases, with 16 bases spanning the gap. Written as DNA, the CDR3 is TGTGCCAGCAGCTTAGTGGAGGCGGGAGACCTTGAAGCTTTCTTT. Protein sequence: CASSLVEAGDLEAFF.

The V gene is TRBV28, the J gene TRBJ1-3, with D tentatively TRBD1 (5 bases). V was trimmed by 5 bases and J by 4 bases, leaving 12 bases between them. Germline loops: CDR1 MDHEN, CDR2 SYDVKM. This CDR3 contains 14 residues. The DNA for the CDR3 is TGTGCCAGCAGTCAGGGAGGAACGGGAAACACCATATATTTT. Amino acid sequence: CASSQGGTGNTIYF. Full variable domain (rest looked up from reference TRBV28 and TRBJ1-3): DVKVTQSSRYLVKRTGEKVFLECVQDMDHENMFWYRQDPGLGLRLIYFSYDVKMKEKGDIPEGYSVSREKKERFSLILESASTNQTSMYLCASSQGGTGNTIYFGEGSWLTVV.

CDR3 region: CASSPRGVGVTSETQYF. The CDR3 DNA follows: TGTGCCAGCAGTCCTAGAGGAGTAGGGGTGACTTCAGAGACCCAGTACTTC. The chain recombines TRBV28 with TRBJ2-5, with D perhaps matching TRBD1 (5 bases). The CDR3 extends over 17 amino acids. CDR1 is MDHEN, CDR2 SYDVKM, per germline. With 5 bases removed from V and 4 bases from J, the gap between germline ends came to 23 bases.